The clone carrying this T cell receptor (beta chain) came up a few times. The antigen is unknown. The record originates from a study of T cells in Graves' hyperthyroidism and ophthalmopathy. Study summary: Peripheral blood draws took place at initial diagnosis, ahead of any treatment. Study-level results: Blood also showed most of the thyroid clonotypes that were expanded above 0.001.

The ends were cut back, 2 bases at V and 6 bases at J, with 10 bases in the middle. The CDR3 spans 13 residues. Germline CDR1 MNHEY, CDR2 SMNVEV (reference sequence). Patients having uncontrolled infection, another autoimmune disease, pregnancy or lactation were not included. Orbital computed tomography and thyroid ultrasound, together with serum TRAb and thyroxine and clinical symptoms, were used for diagnoses. RNA transcripts gave rise to amplified TCR beta CDR3 regions. An initial round of RT-PCR targeting the TCR CDR3 relied on the HTBI primer set. TCRdb reprocessed the multiplex PCR reads via MiXCR and lists one record per CDR3 protein. This sample carries about 530,000 distinct CDR3 sequences, over 15% of them seen once, and the ten largest clones take under 20%.

This chain links TRBV27 with TRBJ1-1; a possible D gene is TRBD1 (5 bases). The TCR was taken from a woman younger than 35 with Graves' ophthalmopathy. The material sequenced was blood. The CDR3 sequence: CASSLGGGPEAFF. Here the CDR3 DNA reads TGTGCCAGCAGTTTAGGGGGAGGACCTGAAGCTTTCTTT.